This T cell receptor (beta chain) was sequenced in a study of regulatory and conventional T cells in RAG deficiency. Genomic DNA came from blood conventional CD4+ T cells gated CD25-low CD127-high. Germline V lookup: CDR1 LGHNA, CDR2 YNFKEQ. The CDR3 has 14 amino acids. V dropped 3 bases and J dropped 5; count of bases not matched to a gene: 5. Only in-frame clones appear in the TCRdb table, and some are missing; sequencing was by immunoSEQ multiplex PCR. The profile shows about 29,000 clones, about 95% of them singletons. The same data also went into a second study, on regulatory T cells. This second report adds: Amplification used 52 TRBV primers and 13 TRBJ primers.

The sequence was obtained from a human donor in good health. The chain combines TRBV4-2 with TRBJ1-2; 8 bases align to TRBD1. Specimen: CD25- CD4+ T cells sorted from blood. In DNA, the CDR3 is TGTGCCAGCAGCCACCTTGACAGGGGTTATGGCTACACCTTC. Its translation is CASSHLDRGYGYTF.